The 23 T cell receptor beta chains below come from one sample, sequenced in a study of blood T cell repertoires in COVID-19. TCRdb's table, derived via immunoSEQ multiplex PCR, lists solely in-frame clones and lacks some. This table has roughly 250,000 clones, 81% appearing once. The sample consisted of peripheral blood. These receptor sequences come from a woman in her sixties or seventies with active or convalescent COVID-19.

V usage is TRBV3-1 (or the pseudogene TRBV3-2) and J usage is TRBJ1-1; no clear D. This CDR3 comprises 11 residues. Per germline, CDR1 LGHDT and CDR2 YNNKEL (reference sequence). Trimming left V 4 bases short and J 6 bases short, with 6 bases between. The DNA of the CDR3 is TGTGCCAGCAGCCCCGGGGCTGAAGCTTTCTTT. The encoded protein is CASSPGAEAFF.

CDR3 nucleotides: TGTGCCAGCAGCTTAGTTAGGCTGGCGAGGATGGGTCAGGACAGGGGAATAAAGCAGTTCTTC. Translated, it gives CASSLVRLARMGQDRGIKQFF. The genes are TRBV7-8 and TRBJ2-1; 9 bases fit TRBD1. V lost 1 base and J lost 11; bases outside the gene matches: 27. Germline values: CDR1 SGHVS, CDR2 FQNEAQ. CDR3 size: 21 residues.

The chain is built from TRBV15 and TRBJ2-7; D ambiguous. V was clipped by 0 bases and J by 5 bases, with 11 bases between them. The germline CDR1 and CDR2 sequences are LNHNV and YYDKDF (reference sequence). The length of the CDR3 is 14 residues. In DNA form, the CDR3 reads TGTGCCACCAGCAGAGAAACCCGGCAGGACGAGCAGTACTTC. It codes for CATSRETRQDEQYF.

This clone was counted once. This chain connects TRBV7-9 to TRBJ1-2; maybe TRBD1 (5 bases). V shed 0 bases and J shed 8 bases, with 16 bases lying between them. Germline CDR1 reads SEHNR; CDR2 reads FQNEAQ (reference sequence). The CDR3 is made up of 15 amino acids. The CDR3, as DNA: TGTGCCAGCAGCTTAGCGCTTCACAGGAAGAGGGGCTACACCTTC. Its translation: CASSLALHRKRGYTF.

This chain links TRBV4-2 with TRBJ1-1; TRBD1 matches at 7 bases. Trimming at V came to 1 base and at J to 1 base, leaving 15 bases not matched to a gene. The V gene's germline CDR1 is LGHNA and CDR2 YNFKEQ. This CDR3 has 19 residues. The CDR3 loop is CASSQVRGGQGDWNTEAFF. In DNA form, the CDR3 reads TGTGCCAGCAGCCAAGTTCGGGGGGGGCAGGGGGATTGGAACACTGAAGCTTTCTTT.

J is TRBJ2-5 and V is TRBV27, with TRBD2 matching 7 bases. This CDR3 region has 13 residues. CDR1 is MNHEY and CDR2 is SMNVEV in the germline V gene (reference sequence). V trimming: 4 bases; J trimming: 5 bases; junction bases outside the gene matches: 4. Written as DNA, the CDR3 is TGTGCCAGCAGTTCCCTCGGGAGGGAGACCCAGTACTTC. Residues: CASSSLGRETQYF.

This clone has just a few counts. The J gene is TRBJ1-4, the V gene TRBV5-1; no firm D call. The CDR3 length is 14 residues. Per the germline V gene, CDR1 is SGHRS and CDR2 is YFSETQ. With 0 bases removed from V and 0 bases from J, the gap between germline ends came to 3 bases. CDR3 DNA: TGCGCCAGCAGCTTGGATACAACTAATGAAAAACTGTTTTTT. Its translation: CASSLDTTNEKLFF. Filled out from reference TRBV5-1 and TRBJ1-4, the complete variable domain reads KAGVTQTPRYLIKTRGQQVTLSCSPISGHRSVSWYQQTPGQGLQFLFEYFSETQRNKGNFPGRFSGRQFSNSRSEMNVSTLELGDSALYLCASSLDTTNEKLFFGSGTQLSVL.

This clone was found a few times. The chain couples TRBV2 to TRBJ1-5, with D unresolved. This CDR3 contains 16 residues. Germline lookup yields CDR1 SNHLY and CDR2 FYNNEI. The V end lost 5 bases, the J end lost 1 base, and 15 bases lay between the germline ends. CDR3 amino acids: CASSSLAGRSNQPQHF. CDR3 bases: TGTGCCAGCAGTTCCCTAGCTGGACGGAGCAATCAGCCCCAGCATTTT.

Of note for this clone: The sample carries other DNA sequences with the same CDR3. The chain has TRBV5-1 and TRBJ2-3, with 10 bases aligning to TRBD2. The CDR3 is 16 residues long. Germline values: CDR1 SGHRS, CDR2 YFSETQ. Trimming at V came to 3 bases and at J to 0 bases, leaving 4 bases not matched to a gene. CDR3 bases: TGCGCCAGCAGCTCCTTAGCGGGGGGTAGCACAGATACGCAGTATTTT. Amino acid sequence: CASSSLAGGSTDTQYF.

The genes are TRBV3-1 (or the pseudogene TRBV3-2) and TRBJ1-2; the D is unclear. The germline V gene encodes CDR1 LGHDT and CDR2 YNNKEL (reference sequence). The CDR3 is 14 residues long. The V gene lost 4 bases and the J gene lost 4 bases, with 13 bases spanning the gap. The CDR3 loop reads CASSLNISPYGYTF. For the CDR3, the DNA is TGTGCCAGCAGCCTTAACATCTCACCCTATGGCTACACCTTC.

This clone was observed a handful of times. The chain joins TRBV10-3 to TRBJ1-6; 9 bases are a match to TRBD1. Germline assignment: CDR1 ENHRY and CDR2 SYGVKD. The CDR3 is made up of 14 amino acids. The V segment lost 4 bases and the J segment 10 bases; nucleotides outside the gene matches: 5. This CDR3 is CAISAGDRDSPLHF. The CDR3 bases are TGTGCCATCAGTGCAGGGGACAGGGACTCACCCCTCCACTTT.

The V and J genes are TRBV27 and TRBJ2-3; D is unresolved. V was pared by 3 bases and J by 0 bases, with 7 bases between. This CDR3 region has 14 residues. Germline V gene lookup returns CDR1 MNHEY and CDR2 SMNVEV (reference sequence). In DNA, the CDR3 is TGTGCCAGCAGTTTTCAGGCTAGCACAGATACGCAGTATTTT. Translating gives CASSFQASTDTQYF.

The chain recombines TRBV6-5 with TRBJ2-7, with a tentative D call TRBD2 (6 bases). V was pared by 2 bases and J by 3 bases, with 14 bases between. Germline CDR1 and CDR2: MNHEY and SVGAGI. This CDR3 is 15 amino acids long. Here the CDR3 reads CASSYAGLRNYEQYF. CDR3 nucleotide sequence: TGTGCCAGCAGTTACGCGGGATTGAGAAACTACGAGCAGTACTTC.

The chain is built from TRBV30 and TRBJ2-1, with 9 bases fitting TRBD2. V was pared by 0 bases and J by 6 bases, with 6 bases of the junction left unmatched. The CDR3 is 15 amino acids. From germline, CDR1 is GTSNPN and CDR2 SVGIG (reference sequence). CDR3 DNA: TGTGCCTGGAGTGTAGGGACTAGCCCGATCAATGAGCAGTTCTTC. Its translation: CAWSVGTSPINEQFF.

The chain carries TRBV12-5 and TRBJ2-1, with 11 positions matching TRBD2. Trimming took 5 bases from V and 6 from J; bases not matched to a gene: 3. The CDR3 sequence is 14 residues long. Germline CDR1 is LGHNT and CDR2 is FRNRAP. The CDR3 loop reads CASGPGLAVNEQFF. The CDR3, as DNA: TGTGCTAGTGGTCCGGGACTAGCGGTCAATGAGCAGTTCTTC.

The chain couples TRBV4-2 to TRBJ1-2; a possible D gene is TRBD1 (6 bases). V was shortened by 3 bases and J by 4 bases, with 12 bases between the two germline ends. The CDR3 covers 14 residues. Germline CDR1 reads LGHNA; CDR2 reads YNFKEQ. The CDR3 sequence is CASSQGDRSYGYTF. For the CDR3, the DNA is TGTGCCAGCAGCCAGGGAGACAGGAGCTATGGCTACACCTTC.

This clone has a single count. This chain uses TRBV4-2 with TRBJ1-1; D not certain. The CDR3 is made up of 13 amino acids. The germline V and J ends were trimmed by 4 bases and 6 bases, with 12 bases remaining between them. Germline lookup yields CDR1 LGHNA and CDR2 YNFKEQ. The CDR3 spells CASSRHAMAEAFF. The CDR3 bases are TGTGCCAGCAGCCGCCATGCTATGGCTGAAGCTTTCTTT.

This chain links TRBV9 with TRBJ1-4; 7 bases line up with TRBD1. The CDR3 has 15 amino acids. Germline-derived CDR1 and CDR2 are SGDLS and YYNGEE. After removal of 4 bases from V and 4 bases from J, the junction contained 7 bases not matched to a gene. CDR3 DNA: TGTGCCAGCAGCCTAGGGACAGCCCTTAATGAAAAACTGTTTTTT. Its protein product is CASSLGTALNEKLFF.

The chain uses TRBV27 and TRBJ1-5, with unresolved D. Germline assignment: CDR1 MNHEY and CDR2 SMNVEV (reference sequence). Trimming cost V 3 bases and J 3 bases, with 6 bases left between them. The CDR3 consists of 13 residues. The DNA for the CDR3 is TGTGCCAGCAGTTTGACACTCAATCAGCCCCAGCATTTT. As protein: CASSLTLNQPQHF.

The chain couples TRBV29-1 to TRBJ2-7, with 8 positions matching TRBD1. CDR1 SQVTM and CDR2 ANQGSEA come from the germline V gene. V dropped 7 bases and J dropped 4; count of bases not matched to a gene: 6. The CDR3 loop spans 12 amino acids. CDR3 amino acids: CSGRTGLYEQYF. CDR3 bases: TGCAGCGGGCGGACAGGGTTATACGAGCAGTACTTC.

This clone was recorded once. V and J are TRBV2 and TRBJ2-4, with D possibly matching TRBD1 (5 bases). V lost 2 bases and J lost 5, with 7 bases in between. CDR1 and CDR2 from the germline V gene are SNHLY and FYNNEI. The CDR3 length is 13 residues. CDR3 in DNA: TGTGCCAGCAGTGAACGCAGGGAAAACATTCAGTACTTC. This gives the protein CASSERRENIQYF.

V gene TRBV6-5 combines with J gene TRBJ1-2, with D hard to call. Germline CDR1 reads MNHEY; CDR2 reads SVGAGI. V was clipped by 6 bases and J by 4 bases, with 18 bases between them. This CDR3 region has 15 residues. CDR3 coding DNA: TGTGCCAGCAGATCTCAAGGGCGAGCGGTCTATGGCTACACCTTC. It codes for CASRSQGRAVYGYTF.

This clone appeared a few times. J is TRBJ1-2 and V is TRBV5-4, with 12 nucleotides matching TRBD1. The CDR3 contains 17 residues. Trimming cost V 0 bases and J 5 bases; bases outside gene matches: 8. Germline CDR1 SGHNT, CDR2 YYREEE (reference sequence). The CDR3 nucleotides read TGTGCCAGCAGCTTGGGTGGAGGGACAGGGGGCAGGTATGGCTACACCTTC. Translating gives CASSLGGGTGGRYGYTF.